This T cell receptor beta chain is from a study of control samples from healthy donors and cancer patients (dated by TCRdb to between 2020 and 2021). The method behind the library was the immunoSEQ multiplex PCR assay. TCRdb holds this immuneACCESS table with in-frame rearrangements only. Some clones are missing; in checked studies, unresolved V genes explain under half, and the rest has no known cause. The sample table lists around 180,000 clones, around nine tenths of them with a count of one. The ten top clones hold approximately 4.9% of the sample. Concerning this clone itself: No antigen is known for it. Base quality data are lacking; no much larger clone is found one base away.

Its CDR3 holds 14 amino acids, cysteine through phenylalanine. This entry keeps only the CDR3 DNA: 42 bases, framed from base 1. The receptor was isolated from a woman aged 25 to 45 in good health. Sequenced material: blood. The V gene is TRBV21-1 and the J gene is TRBJ2-7; the DNA was not compared with TRBD1, the D call given in the table. TRBV21-1 is a known pseudogene. The bases are TGTGCCAGCAGCAAAGACCGCCAGGGCAACGAGCAGTACTTC. Its coded protein is CASSKDRQGNEQYF.